This TCR beta chain derives from a study of blood T cells in healthy people across ages. Whole-study results and caveats: Underestimates were what the diversity estimates from one million T cells were considered to be. Donor CMV status was unknown, possibly confounding expanded clonotype changes.

The CDR3 runs 15 residues. Germline loops: CDR1 MNHEY, CDR2 SVGAGI. V was clipped by 5 bases and J by 2 bases; unmatched bases: 3. About this clonotype: As yet, its antigen is unknown.

Then a second PCR, running roughly 6 to 11 cycles, was carried out with a sample-barcoded 5' primer and a J-beta primer mix. TCRdb passed the 5' RACE reads through MiXCR, listing each CDR3 protein once. The sample has some 760,000 distinct CDR3 sequences; 25% are singletons. Separately, the same data were catalogued under a study of T cells of mothers and their children. From that paper: Mothers gave over 8.5 million TCR beta CDR3 reads each, and children about 3 million each. Among related mother-child pairs, overlap was slightly higher than in unrelated pairs, though not significantly.

This TCR was sampled from a boy aged 10-17 years in good health. Sequenced: blood. This chain links TRBV6-5 with TRBJ2-1, with TRBD2 identical over 10 bases. The CDR3 DNA sequence: TGTGCCAGCAGTACTCTAGCGGGAGCCTACAATGAGCAGTTCTTC. Protein: CASSTLAGAYNEQFF.